The TCR beta chain under discussion was sequenced for a study of blood T cell repertoires in COVID-19. Background on the study: Both acute and convalescent COVID-19 samples were obtained from the United States, Italy and Spain. The cDNA or gDNA used as material had been derived from T cells, B-cell-depleted T cells, or PBMCs.

CDR3 length: 13 amino acids. The V and J ends lost 5 bases and 0 bases respectively, with 7 bases between them. Germline CDR1 and CDR2: LNHDA and SQIVND (reference sequence). Original handling: From reference gene primer amplification, estimates of nucleated cell counts were derived. The method was immunoSEQ multiplex PCR; TCRdb's version includes in-frame clones alone and lacks a portion of them. V and J calls and clone size follow that table, whereas D and trimming were derived from the DNA. The sample shows under 150,000 clones, around 83% of them seen only once. The rearrangement links TRBV19 to TRBJ1-2; D unresolved. The receptor's source is a man in his forties with acute or convalescent COVID-19. The sequenced sample was peripheral blood. The CDR3, as DNA: TGTGCCAGTAGTTATAGTGCTAACTATGGCTACACCTTC. Translated, it gives CASSYSANYGYTF.